This is a list of T cell receptor beta chains from one sample in a study of OX40 agonist ivuxolimab in advanced cancers. The table came from immunoSEQ multiplex PCR; TCRdb's copy has only in-frame clones and leaves some out. The sample includes roughly 65,000 clones, around 90% seen only once; the top ten take under 0.5%. The sequencing used CD4+ or CD8+ T cells sorted from blood, collected in a trial of the OX40 agonist ivuxolimab. All receptors come from an adult with an advanced solid tumor such as melanoma, head and neck, liver or kidney cancer. Each CDR3 is given with its conserved first and last residue. D genes are given only for firm matches. Size is stated for part of the rows, as once, few or many counts, or as a class when the clone is expanded.

j_call v_call d_call cdr3_length clone_size cdr3_nt cdr3_aa
TRBJ2-7 TRBV10-3 TRBD1 16 . TGTGCCATCAGTGAGTCGACTCTCGACAGGGGTTACGAGCAGTACTTC CAISESTLDRGYEQYF
TRBJ2-3 TRBV2 TRBD1 17 . TGTGCCAGCAATCCCCCACTCGGACAGGGGGCCACAGATACGCAGTATTTT CASNPPLGQGATDTQYF
TRBJ2-2 TRBV7-2 . 12 . TGTGCCAGCAGCTTAGGTCCCCGGGAGCTGTTTTTT CASSLGPRELFF
TRBJ1-2 TRBV5-4 . 15 . TGTGCCAGCAGCGGGGTGGGACACACTAACTATGGCTACACCTTC CASSGVGHTNYGYTF
TRBJ2-7 TRBV6-6 TRBD1 12 . TGTGCCAGCAGCTCCACCGGGACAGGGCTGGGCTTC CASSSTGTGLGF
TRBJ2-7 TRBV6-6 . 13 . TGTGCCAGCAGTTACACAGGTTCGTACGAGCAGTACTTC CASSYTGSYEQYF
TRBJ1-2 TRBV7-9 TRBD1 14 . TGTGCCAGCGGACAGACAGGGAGTGGGAATGGCTACACCTTC CASGQTGSGNGYTF
TRBJ1-3 TRBV19 . 14 once TGTGCCAGTAGCCGCCAACGCTCTGGAAACACCATATATTTT CASSRQRSGNTIYF
TRBJ1-3 TRBV18 . 15 . TGTGCCAGCTCACCGGCGGGAATCTCTGGAAACACCATATATTTT CASSPAGISGNTIYF
TRBJ1-1 TRBV29-1 . 13 . TGCAGCGTTATCCGGGACGGAAACACTGAAGCTTTCTTT CSVIRDGNTEAFF
TRBJ2-7 TRBV6-6 . 14 few TGTGCCAGCAGGCGGACAGCAGACTCCTACGAGCAGTACTTC CASRRTADSYEQYF
TRBJ1-6 TRBV25-1 . 18 . TGTGCCAGCCGGCCGGGCAGGGGAGGTTTCTCCTATAATTCACCCCTCCACTTT CASRPGRGGFSYNSPLHF
TRBJ2-3 TRBV7-3 TRBD1 15 . TGTGCCAGCAGCTTAACGGGACAGGGTTGGGATACGCAGTATTTT CASSLTGQGWDTQYF
TRBJ1-2 TRBV7-2 TRBD1 15 . TGTGCCAGCAGCTTAGAGGGACAGGGAAGAGGAGACTACACCTTC CASSLEGQGRGDYTF
TRBJ2-3 TRBV19 TRBD1 16 . TGTGCCAGTAGTCCGGGGACAGGGACACCCACAGATACGCAGTATTTT CASSPGTGTPTDTQYF
TRBJ2-5 TRBV25-1 TRBD1 16 . TGTGCCAGCAGTGAAGATAGGACAGGGAAGGGAGAGACCCAGTACTTC CASSEDRTGKGETQYF
TRBJ1-2 TRBV19 . 15 . TGTGCCAGTAGTATATCCGCAGGGCGTAGCTATGGCTACACCTTC CASSISAGRSYGYTF
TRBJ2-4 TRBV4-1 . 14 . TGCGCCAGCAGCCAAGGATTGGAAGTAAACATTCAGTACTTC CASSQGLEVNIQYF
TRBJ1-3 TRBV6-5 TRBD1 15 . TGTGCCAGCAGTTACTCTTGGACAGGGGGGAACACCATATATTTT CASSYSWTGGNTIYF
TRBJ2-2 TRBV5-1 . 15 . TGCGCCAGCAGCTTTAGACTCGGGGACACCGGGGAGCTGTTTTTT CASSFRLGDTGELFF
TRBJ2-5 TRBV10-2 TRBD2 14 . TGCGCCAGCAGTGGTCTAGCGGGGGAAGAGACCCAGTACTTC CASSGLAGEETQYF
TRBJ1-5 TRBV6-4 TRBD1 17 . TGTGCCAGCAGTGGTCTCTTGGGACAGGGTATCGATCAGCCCCAGCATTTT CASSGLLGQGIDQPQHF
TRBJ2-3 TRBV5-1 . 15 . TGCGCCAGCAGCTTGAGGGGGGGAGGCACAGATACGCAGTATTTT CASSLRGGGTDTQYF
TRBJ1-2 TRBV2 . 14 . TGTGCCAGCAGTGGACAGGCCCCCTACTCTGGCTACACCTTC CASSGQAPYSGYTF
TRBJ1-2 TRBV18 . 14 . TGTGCCAGCTCCCGGGACACTATTAACTATGGCTACACCTTC CASSRDTINYGYTF
TRBJ1-3 TRBV4-3 TRBD1 15 . TGCGCCAGCAGCCCTTCTACAGGGGTTGGTAACACCATATATTTT CASSPSTGVGNTIYF
TRBJ2-5 TRBV10-3 . 12 . TGTGCCATCAGTGAGTCGCAAGAGACCCAGTACTTC CAISESQETQYF
TRBJ1-2 TRBV5-6 . 12 . TGTGCCAGCAGCTTAACTAAGGGCGGCTACACCTTC CASSLTKGGYTF
TRBJ1-5 TRBV7-6 . 15 . TGTGCCAGCAGCTTAGGGGGTAGCAGCAATCAGCCCCAGCATTTT CASSLGGSSNQPQHF
TRBJ1-4 TRBV11-2 TRBD1 14 . TGTGCCAGCAGCTTACGACAGGGGGGAGAAAAACTGTTTTTT CASSLRQGGEKLFF